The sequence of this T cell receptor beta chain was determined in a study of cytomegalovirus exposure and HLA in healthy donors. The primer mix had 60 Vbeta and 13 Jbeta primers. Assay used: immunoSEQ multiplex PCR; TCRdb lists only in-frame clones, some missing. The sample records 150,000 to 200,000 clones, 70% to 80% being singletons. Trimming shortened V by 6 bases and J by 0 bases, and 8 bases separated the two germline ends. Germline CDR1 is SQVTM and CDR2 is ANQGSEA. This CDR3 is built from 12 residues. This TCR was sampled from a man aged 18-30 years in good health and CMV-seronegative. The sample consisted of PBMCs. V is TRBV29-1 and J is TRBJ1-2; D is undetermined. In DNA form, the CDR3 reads TGCAGCGTCCGGGGTTCTAACTATGGCTACACCTTC. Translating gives CSVRGSNYGYTF.